The source of this T cell receptor (beta chain) is a study of OX40 agonist ivuxolimab in advanced cancers. For the wider study: The costimulatory receptor OX40 (CD134) was targeted by ivuxolimab, a fully human IgG2 agonistic monoclonal antibody. Three dose-escalation patients achieved partial responses, one with hepatocellular carcinoma and two with cutaneous melanoma. Intravenous ivuxolimab was administered to patients every 2 weeks at six dose levels: 0.01, 0.1, 0.3, 1.5, 3 and 10 mg/kg. Prior anti-PD-1, anti-PD-L1 or anti-CTLA-4 therapy was permitted, and 30% to 45% of dose-escalation patients had received checkpoint inhibitors. The paper reports the monotherapy dose-escalation portion (N ≈ 50 patients) of the phase I ivuxolimab trial. The point of sequencing TCRbeta in the periphery was to test whether ivuxolimab changed TCR sequence diversity and drove clonal T-cell expansion. Among the 50 to 55 dose-escalation patients, approximately 20 had hepatocellular carcinoma, around 15 melanoma, 9 renal cell carcinoma and 9 head and neck cancer. In the dose-escalation cohort, roughly 82% of patients were male, and the mean age was approximately 60 years with a range of about 20 to 80.

General findings and caveats noted by the study authors: In the 0.1-3.0 mg/kg groups, partial responders had among the lowest normalized peripheral clonal expansion, particularly in CD8+ T cells. After ivuxolimab, CD8+ T cells had more expanded clones than CD4+ T cells on average. At doses of 0.1 to 3.0 mg/kg, clonal expansion of both CD4+ and CD8+ T cells in blood was seen between baseline and week 6. Antigen specificity was not determined for the clonally expanded peripheral T cells. Low levels of normalized T-cell clonal expansion were also seen in some nonresponding patients.

Patients with a history of autoimmune disease or receiving systemic immunosuppression were excluded from the trial. In every dose cohort, peripheral blood was drawn for TCR sequencing at baseline, cycle 4 day 1, and cycle 7 day 1. The samples were taken from a phase I, first-in-human, multicenter, open-label dose-escalation trial of ivuxolimab. Adults with locally advanced or metastatic melanoma, renal cell, hepatocellular, or head and neck squamous cell carcinoma were enrolled in the trial. Before TCR sequencing, CD4+ and CD8+ T cells were separately sorted from peripheral blood. Note on this clone: It has no known antigen specificity. Base qualities are missing; no much larger clone stands one base away.

From the germline V gene, CDR1 is MGHRA and CDR2 is YSYEKL. A distance of 7 bases separates the germline ends of V and J, which lose 0 bases and 0 bases respectively. From its cysteine to its phenylalanine, the CDR3 spans 15 amino acids. The kept DNA is CDR3 alone, 45 bases in frame from the first base. For sequencing of the TCRbeta CDR3 region, genomic DNA was extracted from the sorted cells. The immunoSEQ Assay was used to sequence the TCRbeta CDR3 regions. In TCRdb, the immuneACCESS table is reduced to in-frame sequences with V and J assigned. These tables do not hold every clone; where another copy was compared, an unresolved V gene accounts for under half, and the others remain unexplained. The sample table shows 80,000 to 85,000 clones, and 70% to 90% are seen once. 6.5% of the sample rests with the top ten.

The receptor chain draws on TRBV4-1 and TRBJ2-3; the D gene is possibly TRBD2, with 5 bases matching. This TCR was sampled from an adult with an advanced solid tumor such as melanoma, head and neck, liver or kidney cancer. Specimen: CD4+ or CD8+ T cells sorted from blood, collected in a trial of the OX40 agonist ivuxolimab. The sequenced DNA: TGCGCCAGCAGCCAAGATCAGCGGAGCACAGATACGCAGTATTTT. It encodes CASSQDQRSTDTQYF.